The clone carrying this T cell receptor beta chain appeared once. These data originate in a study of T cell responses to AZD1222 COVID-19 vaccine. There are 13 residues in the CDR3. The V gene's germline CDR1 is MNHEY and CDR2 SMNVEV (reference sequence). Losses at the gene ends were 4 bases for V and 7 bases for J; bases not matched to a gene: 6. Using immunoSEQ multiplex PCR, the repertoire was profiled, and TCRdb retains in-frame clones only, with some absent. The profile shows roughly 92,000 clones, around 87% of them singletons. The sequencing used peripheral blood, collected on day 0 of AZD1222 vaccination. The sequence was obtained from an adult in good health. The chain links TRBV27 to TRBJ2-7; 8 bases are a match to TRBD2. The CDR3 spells CASSWRGAGEQYF. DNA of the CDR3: TGTGCCAGCAGTTGGCGGGGGGCAGGGGAGCAGTACTTC.